The clone carrying this TCR beta chain was counted a few times. The data belong to a study of cytomegalovirus exposure and HLA in healthy donors. Researchers ran the PCR with 60 Vbeta and 13 Jbeta primers. Clones were sequenced by immunoSEQ multiplex PCR, and TCRdb holds only the in-frame ones, with some missing. This table has tens of thousands of clones, roughly 79% appearing once. Germline CDR1 reads GTSNPN; CDR2 reads SVGIG (reference sequence). With 0 bases removed from V and 0 bases from J, the gap between germline ends came to 15 bases. The CDR3 length is 17 residues. Source material: PBMCs. V is TRBV30 and J is TRBJ1-3, with D unresolved. The source of this sequence is a woman aged 25 to 45 in good health and CMV-seronegative. The CDR3 is CAWSVLPPVDSGNTIYF. The CDR3 DNA reads TGTGCCTGGAGTGTACTCCCCCCGGTAGACTCTGGAAACACCATATATTTT.